This T cell receptor (beta chain) was retrieved from a study of T cells in Graves' hyperthyroidism and ophthalmopathy (dated by TCRdb to about 2019). Regarding the complete study: Peripheral blood was collected at initial diagnosis, before any treatment. To identify distinguishing TCR V-J signatures, a discovery cohort of 100 or so patients was used, comprising 40 to 45 with Graves' ophthalmopathy and around 57 with stable Graves' hyperthyroidism. Prospective prediction of ophthalmopathy was tested in an independent validation cohort of fewer than 20 hyperthyroidism patients and some 17 patients who later progressed to ophthalmopathy. The 100 discovery patients were randomly divided into training and test sets at a 7:3 ratio. Thyroid tissue and blood T-cell repertoires from six Graves' hyperthyroidism patients were also compared in the study. Once sampling was done, hyperthyroidism patients were given methimazole at a starting dose of 30 mg daily, whereas ophthalmopathy patients were given high-dose intravenous methylprednisolone. According to the paper, TCR Vbeta CDR3 sequencing was carried out on some 140 peripheral blood samples, which came from fewer than 50 ophthalmopathy, approximately 72 hyperthyroidism and roughly 17 progressor patients. The study at large found these results: Sample size was not statistically predetermined, and investigators were not blinded to group allocation. Most expanded thyroid clonotypes (frequency above 0.001) were also found in blood, which suggests that blood repertoires may mirror thyroid immune responses. In validation, the model predicted progression to ophthalmopathy a median of roughly 6.1 months before onset, with 70% to 71% sensitivity and about 72% specificity. A model built on a 13 V-J signature distinguished ophthalmopathy from stable hyperthyroidism, reaching about 89% sensitivity and 81.08% specificity in cross-validation and 80%/75% in testing.

The CDR3 sequence holds 13 residues, the cysteine and phenylalanine included. The only DNA kept is the CDR3, 39 bases in frame from the first base. CDR1 and CDR2 are drawn from the germline V gene (reference sequence): SSHAT, FNYEAQ. The TCR beta CDR3 regions were amplified from the RNA transcripts. A first-round RT-PCR of the TCR CDR3 used the HTBI primer set with the Qiagen OneStep RT-PCR kit. A second multiplex PCR round built the libraries, followed by size selection and purification. The libraries were sequenced on an Illumina HiSeq2000 using paired-end 100 bp reads. On the authors' methods: Raw data were processed with SOAPnuke, discarding reads with adapters, uncalled bases, mean Phred below 15, or no exact constant-primer or identifier match. COPE v1.2.5 was used to merge the high-quality paired reads, and each unique nucleotide sequence was defined as a clonotype. Clonotypes were aligned to IMGT TRBV, TRBD and TRBJ reference segments using MiTCR v1.1. The analysis included only V-J combinations with a frequency above 0.0001, which together covered 98% to 99.2% of the repertoires. A TCS score was defined as the ratio between F50 (clonal expansion) and ExV (chaos), using BLOSUM62-based TCRdist between CDR3 peptides within each V-J. Welch's t-statistics and random forest reduced around 510 V-J features to fewer than 15, which were used in a naive Bayes classifier (R e1071). TCRdb reworked the public reads: Q25 trimming with fastp, MiXCR clone assembly, productive beta chains retained. Entries that share a CDR3 protein sequence are merged under the most common genes and DNA. These V and J calls originate from TCRdb's pipeline instead of the authors' own analysis. Within this sample are approximately 270,000 distinct CDR3 sequences, with roughly 15% of them counted one time only. About an eighth of the sample belongs to the ten largest clones.

Hyperthyroidism patients were newly diagnosed, with disease duration under 2 months, and aged 18 to 65 years. Exclusion was applied to patients with uncontrolled infections, other autoimmune diseases, pregnancy or lactation. Diagnoses were based on clinical symptoms, serum thyroxine and TRAb, thyroid ultrasound and orbital computed tomography. Blood from progressor patients was collected at the time of first diagnosis with hyperthyroidism, before any ophthalmopathy symptoms had appeared. Ficoll-Paque density gradient centrifugation was used to isolate PBMCs from about 9.4 ml of fresh peripheral blood. Progressor patients were defined as those initially diagnosed with Graves' hyperthyroidism in whom ophthalmopathy developed during follow-up. Total RNA was extracted with Trizol reagent, and quality was checked on an Agilent 2100 Bioanalyzer. This clonotype has a count of ten or more. Its antigen target is currently unknown. At one end, the junction sequence differs from germline, possibly due to a read error.

The chain couples TRBV7-7 to TRBJ2-2; TRBD2 is perhaps the D gene, given 6 matching bases. Sequences were obtained from blood. The receptor comes from a woman between 35 and 50 years old with Graves' hyperthyroidism that later progressed to Graves' ophthalmopathy. The DNA reads TGTGCTAGCAGCTTAGGGGAGGCCGGGGAGCTGTTTTTT. It codes for CASSLGEAGELFF. Extended through the reference TRBV7-7 and TRBJ2-2 proteins, this CDR3 yields the full variable domain: GAGVSQSPRYKVTKRGQDVTLRCDPISSHATLYWYQQALGQGPEFLTYFNYEAQPDKSGLPSDRFSAERPEGSISTLTIQRTEQRDSAMYRCASSLGEAGELFFGEGSRLTVL.